This TCR beta chain derives from a study of vaccination and CD4 T cells after COVID-19. Whole-study context: Convalescent patients, SARS-CoV-2 positive by nasal swab PCR, comprised fewer than 10 mild cases and one severe case. Study findings and constraints: Looking at convalescent patients, 304 of their 307 vaccine-specific clones were spike mono-reactive.

With 5 bases removed from V and 4 bases from J, the gap between germline ends came to 5 bases. This CDR3 has 11 residues. Germline V lookup: CDR1 SEHNR, CDR2 FQNEAQ (reference sequence). Treatment indicated: roughly ten-day PBMC culture with coronavirus spike peptide pools or control peptides (ViraFEST assay). Wells that each held roughly 2 million PBMCs were cultured with around 9.4 IU/ml IL-2 and 7.5 to 10 ug/ml peptide pools. In regard to this clonotype: The target antigen is unknown.

The Oncomine TCR Beta short-read assay sequenced DNA from cultured CD4+ T cells. MiXCR was run by TCRdb on the PCR reads, yielding one entry per CDR3 protein. The sample records some 5,000 distinct CDR3 sequences, about 50% being singletons. The specimen was CD4+ T cells from blood, cultured in vitro. The chain couples TRBV7-9 to TRBJ1-1; D gene unclear. This TCR was recovered from a human donor who had recovered from COVID-19. The DNA for the CDR3 is TGTGCCAGCAGCCTTGGCACTGAAGCTTTCTTT. Its translation: CASSLGTEAFF.